The TCR beta chain described here comes from a study of lymphopenia after photon versus proton radiotherapy. General study results and limits: In patients who died, overall survival fell as post-nadir TCR diversity dropped more. Photon-treated patients lost naive T cells and TCR diversity; proton-treated stayed stable. Survival link was tested only in deceased patients; proton benefit remains a possibility. After lymphocyte nadir, photon-treated repertoires showed oligoclonal expansion, especially CD8+ Temra.

The CDR3 totals 15 residues. In germline, CDR1 is MNHEY, CDR2 SVGAGI. The germline V and J ends were trimmed by 6 bases and 1 base, with 14 bases remaining between them. This table comes from immunoSEQ multiplex PCR, and its TCRdb copy is limited to in-frame clones, with some not included. The sample has tens of thousands of clones, around four fifths seen once. Concerning this clone itself: What it binds is unknown.

This specimen was peripheral blood, taken from a patient treated with proton-based radiotherapy. The V and J genes are TRBV6-5 and TRBJ2-3; possibly TRBD1 for D (6 bases). This receptor was identified in a man aged 55 to 69 with pancreatic cancer. The CDR3 loop is CASSQTRQGTDTQYF. CDR3 bases: TGTGCCAGCAGCCAGACCCGACAGGGCACAGATACGCAGTATTTT.